This TCR beta chain was recovered during a study of CD8+ T cells in alopecia areata. Treatment here: oral pan-JAK inhibitor, 5-10 mg twice daily. Extraction of RNA preceded its reverse transcription into cDNA, which served as the sequencing template. Profiled with immunoSEQ multiplex PCR; TCRdb holds only in-frame clones, not every one. The repertoire holds approximately 150,000 clones, with around 60% as singletons. The germline CDR1 and CDR2 sequences are LNHDA and SQIVND (reference sequence). This CDR3 region has 16 residues. V lost 6 bases and J lost 0, with 15 bases in between. The specimen comprised CD4+ T cells sorted from blood, sampled at week 24, from a patient treated with tofacitinib. The rearrangement uses TRBV19 and TRBJ1-5; TRBD1 might be the D (6 bases). This TCR was recovered from a human donor with alopecia areata. This CDR3 is CASSNRAGYSNQPQHF. DNA of the CDR3: TGTGCCAGTAGCAACAGGGCGGGGTATAGCAATCAGCCCCAGCATTTT.